This is a list of T cell receptor beta chains from one sample in a study of cytomegalovirus exposure and HLA in healthy donors. Produced via immunoSEQ multiplex PCR; TCRdb's table is partial and in-frame only. The sample lists about 130,000 clones, roughly 80% occurring once. The sample was PBMCs. The receptors were sampled from a man younger than 35 in good health and CMV-seropositive. Both conserved end residues are part of each CDR3. The order of the fields is D gene, clone size, J gene, V gene, CDR3 DNA, CDR3 protein. A D gene is named only where the DNA matches it firmly. Clone sizes are given selectively: once, few, many, or a class where the clone is expanded.

>TRBD2|-|TRBJ2-1|TRBV6-1
TGTGCCAGCAGTGAAGTGACTAGCGACCGATTCTATGAGCAGTTCTTC
CASSEVTSDRFYEQFF
>-|-|TRBJ2-3|TRBV19
TGTGCCAGTAGTATGAGGGCTACCCGGTCACTTGGTACGCAGTATTTT
CASSMRATRSLGTQYF
>TRBD1|-|TRBJ1-1|TRBV7-2
TGTGCCAGCAGCTCGATACAGGGGAAGGTTACTGAAGCTTTCTTT
CASSSIQGKVTEAFF
>TRBD1|-|TRBJ2-7|TRBV12-5
TGTGCTAGTGGTTGGGCCGGGACAGAAGAGCAGTACTTC
CASGWAGTEEQYF
>-|medium-sized|TRBJ1-1|TRBV7-9
TGTGCCAGCAGCCCTGGGAGGGCGAACACTGAAGCTTTCTTT
CASSPGRANTEAFF
>-|-|TRBJ1-2|TRBV19
TGTGCCAGTAGTATGGGAGTGGGAGCTAACTATGGCTACACCTTC
CASSMGVGANYGYTF
>-|-|TRBJ1-5|TRBV6-6
TGTGCCAGCAGCCCAGGGATGGGTCAGCCCCAGCATTTT
CASSPGMGQPQHF
>-|once|TRBJ1-5|TRBV9
TGTGCCAGCAGCCCAGCCGGGATAATAAATCAGCCCCAGCATTTT
CASSPAGIINQPQHF
>-|-|TRBJ1-4|TRBV18
TGTGCCAGCTCACCAGCACAGGGAAATAATGAAAAACTGTTTTTT
CASSPAQGNNEKLFF
>-|-|TRBJ1-5|TRBV19
TGTGCCAGTAGTATGCAGGGTACCAGCAATCAGCCCCAGCATTTT
CASSMQGTSNQPQHF
>TRBD1|-|TRBJ1-2|TRBV5-1
TGCGCCAGCAGCTTGGAACGGACAGGGGGCGGAGATGGCTACACCTTC
CASSLERTGGGDGYTF
>-|-|TRBJ1-2|TRBV7-9
TGTGCCAGCAGCTTATCACAGGGCGTAGGGAACTATGGCTACACCTTC
CASSLSQGVGNYGYTF
>TRBD2|-|TRBJ2-5|TRBV19
TGTGCCAGTAGTATGTCTAGCGGGCCACAAGAGACCCAGTACTTC
CASSMSSGPQETQYF
>TRBD1|-|TRBJ1-2|TRBV9
TGTGCCAGCAGCTTCGGACAGGGAGACCGGGGCTACACCTTC
CASSFGQGDRGYTF
>-|-|TRBJ2-1|TRBV11-2
TGTGCCAGCAGCGTCCGGGAGCTCGGAGGGTCCTACAATGAGCAGTTCTTC
CASSVRELGGSYNEQFF
>TRBD2|-|TRBJ2-3|TRBV30
TGTGCCGGGGGGACTAGCGGGATTAGTACAGATACGCAGTATTTT
CAGGTSGISTDTQYF
>TRBD1|-|TRBJ2-7|TRBV7-2
TGTGCCAGCAGCTTAGTGGGGGACAGGGCGGAAGAGCAGTACTTC
CASSLVGDRAEEQYF
>TRBD1|-|TRBJ1-4|TRBV4-1
TGCGCCAGCAGCCAACTCGGGCTGACAGGGAATAATGAAAAACTGTTTTTT
CASSQLGLTGNNEKLFF
>-|-|TRBJ2-5|TRBV6-4
TGTGCCAGCAGTGAGAAGGGCGGGCGGTTAGAGACCCAGTACTTC
CASSEKGGRLETQYF
>-|-|TRBJ2-1|TRBV21-1
-
CASTKGDGFGAGAGRGNEQFF
>-|-|TRBJ2-7|TRBV7-8
TGTGCCAGCAGCTTAAAGACAGGCGCCTCCGAGCAGTACTTC
CASSLKTGASEQYF
>-|-|TRBJ1-1|TRBV5-6
TGTGCCAGCAGCTTTTGGAGGGGCCCCAAGAACACTGAAGCTTTCTTT
CASSFWRGPKNTEAFF
>TRBD1|-|TRBJ1-5|TRBV23-1
TGCGCCAGCAGAGGGACAGGGGGGCTTAGCAATCAGCCCCAGCATTTT
CASRGTGGLSNQPQHF
>-|-|TRBJ2-3|TRBV5-4
TGTGCCAGCAGCTTTGGAGGGGTTGCGCAGTATTTT
CASSFGGVAQYF
>TRBD1|-|TRBJ2-3|TRBV25-1
TGTGCCAGCAGTGGAAACAAACAGGGGGCTTTCACAGATACGCAGTATTTT
CASSGNKQGAFTDTQYF
>-|-|TRBJ1-5|TRBV29-1
TGCAGCGCCACAGGGATTACGGGGCCCCAGCATTTT
CSATGITGPQHF
>-|-|TRBJ2-4|TRBV6-1
TGTGCCAGCAGACAGTTGGACATTCAGTACTTC
CASRQLDIQYF
>-|-|TRBJ1-1|TRBV11-2
TGTGCCAGCAGGAGGACGACCGGGGGGCGGAACACTGAAGCTTTCTTT
CASRRTTGGRNTEAFF
>TRBD2|-|TRBJ2-3|TRBV7-7
TGTGCTAGCAGCCGCGCGACTAGCGGGAGAATATCTAGCACAGATACGCAGTATTTT
CASSRATSGRISSTDTQYF
>TRBD1|-|TRBJ1-2|TRBV11-2
TGTGCCAGCAGCGCAGGACAGGGTCTAAACTATGGCTACACCTTC
CASSAGQGLNYGYTF
>-|-|TRBJ1-1|TRBV6-5
TGTGCCAGCAGTTATGCCGGTGAAGCTTTCTTT
CASSYAGEAFF
>-|-|TRBJ2-7|TRBV30
TGTGCCTGGAGTGTCGCTAGACTCGAGCAGTACTTC
CAWSVARLEQYF
>TRBD1|-|TRBJ1-1|TRBV10-3
TGTGCCATCAAACCGGGACAGGGGAAGACTGAAGCTTTCTTT
CAIKPGQGKTEAFF
>-|-|TRBJ1-2|TRBV6-5
TGTGCCAGCAGTTACTCGGGAGAGAACGGCTACACCTTC
CASSYSGENGYTF
>TRBD1|-|TRBJ2-7|TRBV10-2
TGCGCCAGCAGGGGGACAGGTACCTACGAGCAGTACTTC
CASRGTGTYEQYF
>-|-|TRBJ2-6|TRBV19
TGTGCCAGTAGTATATTTAGGGCCAACGTCCTGACTTTC
CASSIFRANVLTF
>-|-|TRBJ2-5|TRBV4-1
TGCGCCAGCAGCCAAGTAATACAAGAGACCCAGTACTTC
CASSQVIQETQYF
>TRBD1|-|TRBJ1-2|TRBV12-5
TGTGCTAGTGGTTTGGTACGGAACAGGGGCGGCTATGGCTACACCTTC
CASGLVRNRGGYGYTF
>-|-|TRBJ1-5|TRBV19
TGTGCCAGTAGTATAGCCGGACAGAACAATCAGCCCCAGCATTTT
CASSIAGQNNQPQHF
>-|-|TRBJ2-1|TRBV5-1
TGCGCCAGCAGCGTAACGGGGGGCCCTTACAATGAGCAGTTCTTC
CASSVTGGPYNEQFF
>TRBD1|-|TRBJ1-4|TRBV5-5
TGTGCCAGCAGCTCGCCGGGACAGGGGAATGAAAAACTGTTTTTT
CASSSPGQGNEKLFF
>TRBD1|-|TRBJ2-7|TRBV9
TGTGCCAGCGGAACCGGGACAGGGGGCAGCGAGCAGTACTTC
CASGTGTGGSEQYF